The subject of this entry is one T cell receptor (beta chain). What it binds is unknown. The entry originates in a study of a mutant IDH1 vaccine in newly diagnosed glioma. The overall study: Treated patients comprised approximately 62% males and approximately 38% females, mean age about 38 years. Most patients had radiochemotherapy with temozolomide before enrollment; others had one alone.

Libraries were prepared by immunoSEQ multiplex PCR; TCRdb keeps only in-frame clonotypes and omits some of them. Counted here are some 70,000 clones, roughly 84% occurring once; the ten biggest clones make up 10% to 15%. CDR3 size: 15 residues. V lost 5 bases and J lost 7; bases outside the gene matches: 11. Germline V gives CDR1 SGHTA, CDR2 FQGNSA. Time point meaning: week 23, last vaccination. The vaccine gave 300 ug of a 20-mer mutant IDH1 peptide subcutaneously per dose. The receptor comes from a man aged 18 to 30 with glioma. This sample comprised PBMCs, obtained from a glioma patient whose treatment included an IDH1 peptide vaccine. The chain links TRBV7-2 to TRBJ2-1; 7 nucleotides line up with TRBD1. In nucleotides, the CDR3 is TGTGCCAGCAGCCCCCCGGGACAGTCTCATAATGAGCAGTTCTTC. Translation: CASSPPGQSHNEQFF.